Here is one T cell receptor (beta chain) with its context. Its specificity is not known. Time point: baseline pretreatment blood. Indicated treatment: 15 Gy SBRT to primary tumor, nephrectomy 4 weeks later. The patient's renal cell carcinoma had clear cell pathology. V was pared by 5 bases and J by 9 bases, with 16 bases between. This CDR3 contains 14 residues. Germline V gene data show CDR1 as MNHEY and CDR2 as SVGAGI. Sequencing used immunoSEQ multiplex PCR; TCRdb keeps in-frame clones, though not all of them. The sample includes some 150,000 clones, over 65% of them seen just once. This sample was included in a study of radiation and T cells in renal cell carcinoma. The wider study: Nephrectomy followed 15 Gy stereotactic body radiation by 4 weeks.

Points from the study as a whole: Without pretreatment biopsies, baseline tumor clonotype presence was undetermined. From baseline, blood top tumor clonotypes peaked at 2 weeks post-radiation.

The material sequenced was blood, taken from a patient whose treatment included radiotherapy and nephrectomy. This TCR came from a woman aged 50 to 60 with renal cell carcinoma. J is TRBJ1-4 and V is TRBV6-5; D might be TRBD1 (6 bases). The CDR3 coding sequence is TGTGCCAGCAGTAGGTCGGGCAGGGACAAAAAACTGTTTTTT. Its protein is CASSRSGRDKKLFF.